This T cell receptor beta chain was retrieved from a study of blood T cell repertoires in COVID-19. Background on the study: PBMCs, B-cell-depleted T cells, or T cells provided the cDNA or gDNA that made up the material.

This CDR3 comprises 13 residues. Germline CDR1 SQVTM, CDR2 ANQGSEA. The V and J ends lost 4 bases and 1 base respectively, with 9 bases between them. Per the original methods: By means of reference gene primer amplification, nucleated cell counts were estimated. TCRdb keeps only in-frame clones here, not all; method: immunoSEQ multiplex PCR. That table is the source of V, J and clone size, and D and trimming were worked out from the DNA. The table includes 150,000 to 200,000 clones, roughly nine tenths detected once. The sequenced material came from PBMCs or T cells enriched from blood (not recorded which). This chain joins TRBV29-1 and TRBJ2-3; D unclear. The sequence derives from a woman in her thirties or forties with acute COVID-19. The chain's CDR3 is CSVAARGTDTQYF. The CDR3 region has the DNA TGCAGCGTTGCGGCCCGGGGCACAGATACGCAGTATTTT.